The source of this TCR beta chain is a study of spatial heterogeneity in lung cancer. Time point specified: sample taken at primary tumor resection. A total of fewer than 80 untreated early-stage non-small cell lung cancer patients served as donors. Unsorted whole RNA samples from tumor, nontumor lung or frozen PBMC were sequenced. Overall study results and limits: For expanded intratumoral alpha and beta TCRs, counts tracked tumor mutation counts.

Trimming took off 1 base at V and 6 bases at J, with 6 bases between the two ends. Looked up from germline, CDR1 is SGHTA and CDR2 is FQGNSA. This CDR3 comprises 12 residues. This clonotype was counted ten times or more. The antigen is unknown. The library protocol tagged each TCR cDNA with a unique molecular identifier. TCRdb re-analysed the 5' RACE reads in MiXCR, keeping a single row per CDR3 protein. The repertoire holds about 4,900 distinct CDR3 sequences, with about 28% as singletons. Material: lung tumor tissue, obtained at surgery. The rearrangement uses TRBV7-2 and TRBJ1-1; D is ambiguous. This clonotype was obtained from a male donor with early-stage non-small cell lung cancer. DNA of the CDR3: TGTGCCAGCAGCTTAGGCAGCTCTGAAGCTTTCTTT. It specifies CASSLGSSEAFF. The full variable domain, completed using reference TRBV7-2 and TRBJ1-1, is GAGVSQSPSNKVTEKGKDVELRCDPISGHTALYWYRQSLGQGLEFLIYFQGNSAPDKSGLPSDRFSAERTGGSVSTLTIQRTQQEDSAVYLCASSLGSSEAFFGQGTRLTVV.